This TCR beta chain was captured in a study of OX40 agonist ivuxolimab in advanced cancers. Method: immunoSEQ multiplex PCR; TCRdb's copy keeps in-frame clones and lacks some. The sample records about 50,000 clones, roughly 90% being singletons. This CDR3 is 15 amino acids long. V lost 4 bases to trimming and J lost 2 bases; unmatched junction nucleotides: 5. Germline CDR1 and CDR2: SEHNR and FQNEAQ (reference sequence). The rearrangement uses TRBV7-9 and TRBJ1-3; 7 bases line up with TRBD1. The sequence was collected from an adult with an advanced solid tumor such as melanoma, head and neck, liver or kidney cancer. The sample was CD4+ or CD8+ T cells sorted from blood, taken in a trial of the OX40 agonist ivuxolimab. The CDR3 region has the DNA TGTGCCAGCAGCTCCCCGACAGGGACTGGAAACACCATATATTTT. Protein sequence: CASSSPTGTGNTIYF.